The entry that follows covers one T cell receptor beta chain sequence. Sequencing used immunoSEQ multiplex PCR; TCRdb keeps in-frame clones, though not all of them. The table has around 2.5 million clones, 93% seen once. The data belong to a study of shared clonotypes between healthy human individuals. Germline V gene data show CDR1 as SNHLY and CDR2 as FYNNEI. Between the trimmed V and J ends, which lost 4 bases and 6 bases, there was a span of 5 bases. The CDR3 has 11 residues. The receptor was derived from a man between 18 and 35 years old in good health. Some clones in this sample may be carry-over from other donors' samples. The specimen was naive CD4+ T cells from PBMCs. The subset: CD45RA+ positively selected. This sequence joins TRBV2 and TRBJ2-3; D call uncertain. CDR3 nucleotide sequence: TGTGCCAGCAGTGTTTATGATACGCAGTATTTT. Residues: CASSVYDTQYF.